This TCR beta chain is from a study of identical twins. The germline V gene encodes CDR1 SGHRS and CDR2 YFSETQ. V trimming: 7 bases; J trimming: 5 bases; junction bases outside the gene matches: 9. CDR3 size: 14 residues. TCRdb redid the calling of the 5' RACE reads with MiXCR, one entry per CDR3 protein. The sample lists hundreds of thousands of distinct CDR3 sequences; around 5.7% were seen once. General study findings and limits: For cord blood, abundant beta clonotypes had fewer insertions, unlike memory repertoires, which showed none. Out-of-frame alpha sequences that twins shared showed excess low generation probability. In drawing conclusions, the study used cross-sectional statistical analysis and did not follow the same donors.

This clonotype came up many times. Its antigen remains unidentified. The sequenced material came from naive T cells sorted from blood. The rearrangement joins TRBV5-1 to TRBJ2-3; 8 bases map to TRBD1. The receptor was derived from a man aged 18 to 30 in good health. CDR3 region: CASAPTGVLDTQYF. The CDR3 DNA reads TGCGCCAGCGCCCCGACAGGGGTATTAGATACGCAGTATTTT.